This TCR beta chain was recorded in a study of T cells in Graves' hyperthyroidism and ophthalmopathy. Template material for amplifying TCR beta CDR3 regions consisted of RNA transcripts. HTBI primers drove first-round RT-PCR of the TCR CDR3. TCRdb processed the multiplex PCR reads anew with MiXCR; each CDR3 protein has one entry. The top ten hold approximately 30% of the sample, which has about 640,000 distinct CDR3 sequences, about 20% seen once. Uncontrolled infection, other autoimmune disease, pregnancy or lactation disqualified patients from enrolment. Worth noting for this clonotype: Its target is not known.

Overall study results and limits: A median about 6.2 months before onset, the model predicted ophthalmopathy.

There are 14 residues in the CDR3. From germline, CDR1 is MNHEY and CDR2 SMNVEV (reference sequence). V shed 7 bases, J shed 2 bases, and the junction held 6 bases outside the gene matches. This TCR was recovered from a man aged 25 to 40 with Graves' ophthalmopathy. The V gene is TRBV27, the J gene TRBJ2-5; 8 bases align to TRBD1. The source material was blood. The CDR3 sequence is CASNPTGEQETQYF. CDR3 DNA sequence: TGTGCCAGCAACCCGACAGGGGAACAAGAGACCCAGTACTTC.